This T cell receptor (beta chain) was profiled in a study of human T cells and chemical hapten exposure. Points from the study as a whole: PT1 expanded TCR numbers tracked positively with patch test score.

This clonotype was seen only a few times. Its antigen is unidentified. In the original analysis: Sample TCR totals centred on a median of around 100,000, ranging about 20,000 to 700,000. From the RACE reads, TCRdb called clonotypes with MiXCR, one entry per CDR3 protein. V and J calls and clone size were set by TCRdb, not the authors. Of about 120,000 distinct CDR3 sequences in the sample, roughly 14% are singletons; the top ten hold roughly 2.8%. Time point denoted: pre-sensitization, week 0. Treatment: therapeutic diphenylcyclopropenone sensitization with weekly scalp DPC. This CDR3 contains 15 residues. Germline-derived CDR1 and CDR2 are SGHRS and YFSETQ. With 4 bases clipped from V and 8 bases from J, the junction kept 9 bases outside the gene matches.

This chain links TRBV5-1 with TRBJ2-1; 10 bases map to TRBD1. Sequencing was performed on whole blood, taken in connection with sensitization to the hapten diphenylcyclopropenone (DPC). The sequence was collected from a woman between 18 and 30 years old with alopecia areata. Some clones in this sample may be carry-over from other donors' samples. CDR3 nucleotide sequence: TGCGCCAGCAGCCAAACCGGGACAGGGGCCCATGAGCAGTTCTTC. Amino acids: CASSQTGTGAHEQFF.